One sample yielded the 27 T cell receptor beta chains listed below, sequenced in a study of regulatory T cells in long-lasting Graves disease. According to the study, TCR beta libraries were built with iRepertoire HTBI primers and CDR3-region Arm-PCR. One entry per CDR3 protein results from TCRdb running MiXCR on the multiplex PCR reads. The sample consists of roughly 360,000 distinct CDR3 sequences, roughly 24% of them appearing once. The time point is: persistent/refractory GD, antithyroid drugs over 5 years with positive TRAb. From RNA extracted from PBMCs, the TCR library was made. The source material was peripheral blood mononuclear cells (PBMCs), sampled when the disease was refractory, from a patient treated with antithyroid drugs. Receptors were obtained from a woman aged 40 to 49 with Graves disease.

The chain employs TRBV2 and TRBJ2-7; 11 bases are shared with TRBD2. V shed 4 bases, J shed 7 bases, and the junction held 6 bases outside the gene matches. The CDR3 is 14 residues long. Per the germline V gene, CDR1 is SNHLY and CDR2 is FYNNEI. CDR3 DNA sequence: TGTGCCAGCAGTGGACTAGCGGGATCGAGGGAGCAGTACTTC. Translating gives CASSGLAGSREQYF.

This clonotype was counted at least ten times. The V call is TRBV4-1, the J call TRBJ2-7, with 10 bases matching TRBD2. CDR1 is MGHRA and CDR2 is YSYEKL in the germline V gene. This CDR3 has 16 amino acids. Trimming cost V 0 bases and J 3 bases; bases outside gene matches: 5. CDR3 region: CASSQEGLAANYEQYF. CDR3 bases: TGCGCCAGCAGCCAAGAAGGACTAGCGGCAAACTACGAGCAGTACTTC.

This clonotype was observed a few times. This chain connects TRBV20-1 to TRBJ2-2; D not resolved. CDR3 size: 14 residues. Germline lookup yields CDR1 DFQATT and CDR2 SNEGSKA (reference sequence). CDR3 nucleotide sequence: TGCAGCGCCCTGGGCAGCGTATCTCCCGGGGAGCTGTTTTTT. Its translation: CSALGSVSPGELFF.

A word on this clonotype: This sequence may be a read error, since a much larger clone differs from it by one base. The gene calls are TRBV6-6 and TRBJ1-5, with 9 positions matching TRBD1. The V segment lost 0 bases and the J segment 5 bases; nucleotides outside the gene matches: 2. This CDR3 spans 15 amino acids. CDR1 is MNHNY, CDR2 SVGAGI, per germline (reference sequence). This chain's CDR3 is CASSYSTGGDQPQHF. The CDR3 region has the DNA TGTGCCAGCAGTTACTCGACAGGGGGAGATCAGCCCCAGCATTTT.

This clonotype occurred many times. This chain connects TRBV7-2 to TRBJ2-7, with 8 nucleotides matching TRBD2. The J segment lost 7 bases and the V segment lost 1 base, leaving 15 bases of the junction unmatched. The CDR3 runs to 17 residues. Germline lookup yields CDR1 SGHTA and CDR2 FQGNSA. DNA of the CDR3: TGTGCCAGCAGCTTAGATATCTCGGTAGCGGGACCGGGGGAGCAGTACTTC. Protein product: CASSLDISVAGPGEQYF.

The sample holds a few counts of this clonotype. This rearrangement joins TRBV20-1 to TRBJ2-7; D possibly matches TRBD1 or TRBD2 (5 bases each). This CDR3 contains 16 residues. CDR1 is DFQATT and CDR2 is SNEGSKA in the germline V gene (reference sequence). V was pared by 0 bases and J by 4 bases, with 19 bases between. CDR3 sequence (DNA): TGCAGTGCTAGAGATGCCGGGACCCCAGTGTGGTACGAGCAGTACTTC. Translated, it gives CSARDAGTPVWYEQYF.

The chain has TRBV18 and TRBJ1-3; perhaps TRBD1 as D (6 bases). CDR1 and CDR2 (germline): KGHSH, LQKENI. The CDR3 contains 13 residues. Trimming took off 3 bases at V and 4 bases at J, with 7 bases between the two ends. CDR3 DNA sequence: TGTGCCAGCTCACCCGACAGGGGAAACACCATATATTTT. It translates to CASSPDRGNTIYF.

The chain links TRBV20-1 to TRBJ2-7, with a weak D call TRBD2 (5 bases). CDR1 is DFQATT, CDR2 SNEGSKA, per germline (reference sequence). Trimming shortened V by 7 bases and J by 5 bases, and 18 bases separated the two germline ends. CDR3 size: 13 residues. The CDR3 DNA is TGCAGTGTCTTTTTCGCTAGCTTCCACGAGCAGTACTTC. It specifies CSVFFASFHEQYF.

In its sample, this clonotype was seen a few times. The chain combines TRBV20-1 with TRBJ2-3, with 10 positions matching TRBD2. Germline values: CDR1 DFQATT, CDR2 SNEGSKA (reference sequence). The CDR3 covers 14 residues. The V gene end was trimmed by 4 bases and the J gene end by 0 bases; junction bases not matched to a gene: 1. Written as DNA, the CDR3 is TGCAGTGCTAAGACTAGCGGGAGCACAGATACGCAGTATTTT. It yields the protein CSAKTSGSTDTQYF.

This clonotype was found many times. The chain combines TRBV6-2 or TRBV6-3 with TRBJ2-2, with TRBD2 matching 12 bases. Per the germline V gene, CDR1 is MNHEY and CDR2 is SVGEGT. V gave up 0 bases and J gave up 7 bases; unmatched junction bases: 0. The CDR3 covers 15 residues. CDR3 in amino acids: CASSYSTSGSGELFF. Written as DNA, the CDR3 is TGTGCCAGCAGTTACTCGACTAGCGGGAGCGGGGAGCTGTTTTTT.

This clonotype was found many times. The gene calls are TRBV2 and TRBJ1-1; D is perhaps TRBD1 (6 bases). The CDR3 has 13 amino acids. CDR1 is SNHLY, CDR2 FYNNEI, per germline. V was clipped by 7 bases and J by 3 bases, with 12 bases between them. The CDR3 coding sequence is TGTGCCAGCAATCTTCAGGGGTACACTGAAGCTTTCTTT. It codes for CASNLQGYTEAFF.

This CDR3 is CASSLGFTGVRNTEAFF. The CDR3 DNA follows: TGTGCCAGCAGCTTGGGTTTCACAGGGGTAAGAAACACTGAAGCTTTCTTT. This sequence joins TRBV11-2 and TRBJ1-1, with 7 nucleotides matching TRBD1. The CDR3 has 17 amino acids. Germline CDR1 is SGHAT and CDR2 is FQNNGV. V shed 3 bases, J shed 2 bases, and the junction held 12 bases outside the gene matches.

The gene calls are TRBV28 and TRBJ1-2; D gene unclear. The CDR3 loop spans 13 amino acids. Trimming took off 1 base at V and 5 bases at J, with 8 bases between the two ends. The germline V gene encodes CDR1 MDHEN and CDR2 SYDVKM. This CDR3 is CASSLFLGYGYTF. The CDR3 DNA sequence: TGTGCCAGCAGTTTATTTCTAGGGTATGGCTACACCTTC.

This clonotype was picked up a small number of times. The chain links TRBV6-5 to TRBJ1-6, with a possible D match to TRBD1 (6 bases). Germline V gene data show CDR1 as MNHEY and CDR2 as SVGAGI. Trimming left V 0 bases short and J 9 bases short, with 12 bases between. The CDR3 is 15 amino acids. Here the CDR3 reads CASSYSFRGGSPLHF. CDR3 coding DNA: TGTGCCAGCAGTTACTCTTTCAGGGGTGGTTCACCCCTCCACTTT.

V gene TRBV11-2 combines with J gene TRBJ2-1; D perhaps matches TRBD1 (5 bases). The V gene's germline CDR1 is SGHAT and CDR2 FQNNGV. V was trimmed by 5 bases and J by 15 bases, leaving 20 bases between them. The CDR3 runs 13 residues. CDR3 coding DNA: TGTGCCAGCAGCCCCAGCCCCACAGGTGATCGGTTCTTC. It translates to CASSPSPTGDRFF.

This clonotype was seen ten or more times. The V call is TRBV10-3, the J call TRBJ1-5; D unclear. This CDR3 is built from 12 residues. Looked up from germline, CDR1 is ENHRY and CDR2 is SYGVKD. V was shortened by 2 bases and J by 4 bases, with 3 bases between the two germline ends. The CDR3 DNA reads TGTGCCATCAGTGAGGGTAATCAGCCCCAGCATTTT. The encoded protein is CAISEGNQPQHF.

This clonotype was observed at least ten times. This rearrangement joins TRBV12-3 or TRBV12-4 to TRBJ2-2, with TRBD2 matching over 7 bases. CDR3 length: 15 amino acids. V lost 1 base to trimming and J lost 8 bases; unmatched junction nucleotides: 7. CDR3: CASSLGTSGGGELFF. The CDR3, as DNA: TGTGCCAGCAGTTTAGGGACTAGTGGTGGTGGGGAGCTGTTTTTT.

Remarks on this clonotype: One junction end disagrees with the germline gene, perhaps due to a read error. The rearrangement joins TRBV7-2 to TRBJ2-7; a possible D gene is TRBD1 (5 bases). This CDR3 has 17 amino acids. CDR1 is SGHTA, CDR2 FQGNSA, per germline. In nucleotides, the CDR3 is TGTGCCGGCAGCTTATTCTACAGGCCAGATTACTCCTACGAGCAGTACTTC. This codes for CAGSLFYRPDYSYEQYF.

This clonotype was found a few times. This chain joins TRBV29-1 and TRBJ1-5; the D is unclear. The germline gives CDR1 SQVTM, CDR2 ANQGSEA. Trimming left V 4 bases short and J 2 bases short, with 6 bases between. The CDR3 consists of 12 residues. CDR3 sequence: CSVGGGNQPQHF. Written as DNA, the CDR3 is TGCAGCGTTGGGGGAGGCAATCAGCCCCAGCATTTT.

The J gene is TRBJ2-7, the V gene TRBV13; the match to TRBD2 covers 9 bases. CDR1 is PRHDT and CDR2 is FYEKMQ in the germline V gene (reference sequence). CDR3 length: 14 residues. V lost 6 bases to trimming and J lost 5 bases; unmatched junction nucleotides: 8. The CDR3, as DNA: TGTGCCAGCAGGGGTAGCGGGAGATCTGACGAGCAGTACTTC. It specifies CASRGSGRSDEQYF.

There are many counts of this clonotype. The chain joins TRBV12-3 or TRBV12-4 to TRBJ1-1; the match to TRBD1 covers 7 bases. The CDR3 loop spans 11 amino acids. J gave up 8 bases and V 6 bases, and 3 bases lay outside the gene matches. As DNA, the CDR3 is TGTGCCAGCAGGGTGGACAGGGAAGCTTTCTTT. Residues: CASRVDREAFF.

The rearrangement uses TRBV20-1 and TRBJ1-2; 7 positions agree with TRBD1. The V segment lost 4 bases and the J segment 4 bases; nucleotides outside the gene matches: 15. This CDR3 region has 16 residues. In germline, CDR1 is DFQATT, CDR2 SNEGSKA (reference sequence). The DNA of the CDR3 is TGCAGTGCTAACCGAATAGGGACAGAAACTACCTATGGCTACACCTTC. Its translation is CSANRIGTETTYGYTF.

This clonotype was counted a few times. The rearrangement uses TRBV27 and TRBJ1-1; D gene unclear. The CDR3 has 13 amino acids. V lost 8 bases, J lost 5 bases, and 15 bases lay in between. Germline CDR1 is MNHEY and CDR2 is SMNVEV (reference sequence). The CDR3 sequence is CASVVGSRTEAFF. CDR3 DNA sequence: TGTGCCAGCGTGGTCGGGTCGAGGACTGAAGCTTTCTTT.

This clonotype was picked up many times. The chain has TRBV28 and TRBJ2-4; no firm D call. V was shortened by 4 bases and J by 0 bases, with 13 bases between the two germline ends. The CDR3 totals 16 residues. Germline loops: CDR1 MDHEN, CDR2 SYDVKM. CDR3 DNA sequence: TGTGCCAGCAGTTCCGAGCCGCAACTAGCCAAAAACATTCAGTACTTC. This sequence encodes CASSSEPQLAKNIQYF.

This clonotype was detected many times. The rearrangement joins TRBV11-2 to TRBJ2-2; 11 nucleotides match TRBD2. This CDR3 is 18 amino acids long. The V gene's germline CDR1 is SGHAT and CDR2 FQNNGV. V dropped 3 bases and J dropped 6; count of bases not matched to a gene: 12. Here the CDR3 DNA reads TGTGCCAGCAGCTTCACCCAAACTAGCGGGAGTTTTTCCGGGGAGCTGTTTTTT. Translated: CASSFTQTSGSFSGELFF.

V is TRBV20-1 and J is TRBJ1-6, with 7 nucleotides matching TRBD1. V lost 6 bases, J lost 10 bases, and 12 bases stayed unmatched. The CDR3 extends over 14 amino acids. Germline assignment: CDR1 DFQATT and CDR2 SNEGSKA (reference sequence). CDR3 sequence: CSAQPQGGGSPLHF. The CDR3 coding sequence is TGCAGTGCCCAGCCGCAGGGGGGAGGATCACCCCTCCACTTT.

The V call is TRBV28, the J call TRBJ2-2; 8 bases are a match to TRBD1. J was trimmed by 7 bases and V by 3 bases; bases with no gene match: 4. This CDR3 contains 14 residues. The germline V gene has CDR1 MDHEN and CDR2 SYDVKM. Here the CDR3 reads CASSFVRGLGELFF. The CDR3 coding sequence is TGTGCCAGCAGTTTTGTCAGGGGGCTCGGGGAGCTGTTTTTT.